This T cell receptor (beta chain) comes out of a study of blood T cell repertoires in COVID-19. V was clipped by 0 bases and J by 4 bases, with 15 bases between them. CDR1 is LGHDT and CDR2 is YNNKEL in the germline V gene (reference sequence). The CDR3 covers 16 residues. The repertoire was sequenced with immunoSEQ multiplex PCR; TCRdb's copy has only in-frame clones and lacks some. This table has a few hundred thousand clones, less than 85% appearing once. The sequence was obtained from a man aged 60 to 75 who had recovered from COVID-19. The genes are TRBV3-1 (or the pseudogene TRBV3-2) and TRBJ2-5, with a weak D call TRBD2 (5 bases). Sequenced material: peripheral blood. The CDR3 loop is CASSQESLPGRETQYF. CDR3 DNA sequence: TGTGCCAGCAGCCAAGAATCCCTTCCGGGAAGAGAGACCCAGTACTTC.